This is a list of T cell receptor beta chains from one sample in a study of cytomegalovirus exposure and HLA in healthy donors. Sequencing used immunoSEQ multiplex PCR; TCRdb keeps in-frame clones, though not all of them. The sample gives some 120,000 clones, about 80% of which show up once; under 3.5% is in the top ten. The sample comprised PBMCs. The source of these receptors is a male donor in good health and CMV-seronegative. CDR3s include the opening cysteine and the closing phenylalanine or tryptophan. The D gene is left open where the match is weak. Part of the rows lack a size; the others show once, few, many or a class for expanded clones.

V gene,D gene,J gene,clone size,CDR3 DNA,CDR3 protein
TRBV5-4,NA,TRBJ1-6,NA,TGTGCCAGCAGCTTGGCAGGCCGGAATAATTCACCCCTCCACTTT,CASSLAGRNNSPLHF
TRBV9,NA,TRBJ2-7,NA,TGTGCCAGCAGCGTAGCTGACGAGCAGTACTTC,CASSVADEQYF
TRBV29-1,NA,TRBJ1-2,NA,TGCAGCGCTGACCAGAACTATGGCTACACCTTC,CSADQNYGYTF
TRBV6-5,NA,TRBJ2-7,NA,TGTGCCAGCAGTTTGAAAGGAGGCCCCACCTACGAGCAGTACTTC,CASSLKGGPTYEQYF
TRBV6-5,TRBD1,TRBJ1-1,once,TGTGCCAGCAGTCTGACAGGGGACACTGAAGCTTTCTTT,CASSLTGDTEAFF
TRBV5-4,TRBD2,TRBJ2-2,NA,TGTGCCAGCAGCTCCAAGCGGGGATCGAACACCGGGGAGCTGTTTTTT,CASSSKRGSNTGELFF
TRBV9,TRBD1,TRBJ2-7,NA,TGTGCCAGCAGCGGTATGACAGGGGCCATCTACGAGCAGTACTTC,CASSGMTGAIYEQYF
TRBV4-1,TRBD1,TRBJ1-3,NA,TGCGCCAGCAGCCAAGCCAGAACCGGGACAGCCTCTGGAAACACCATATATTTT,CASSQARTGTASGNTIYF
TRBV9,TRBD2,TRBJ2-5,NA,TGTGCCAGCAGCGCTAGCGGGGGGGGAGGGGAGACCCAGTACTTC,CASSASGGGGETQYF
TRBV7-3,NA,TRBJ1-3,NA,TGTGCCAGCAGCTTAACGATGATGAAAGGGGGGGAAGGAGCTGGAAACACCATATATTTT,CASSLTMMKGGEGAGNTIYF
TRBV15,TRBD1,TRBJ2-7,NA,TGTGCCACCTCACCTACAGGGGCCTACGAGCAGTACTTC,CATSPTGAYEQYF
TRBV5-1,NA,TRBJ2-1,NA,TGCGCCAGCAGCTTGGACCAGGGTATCAATGAGCAGTTCTTC,CASSLDQGINEQFF
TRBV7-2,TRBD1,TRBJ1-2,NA,TGTGCCAGCAGCCGTGGACAGGGCGGAGGGTATGGCTACACCTTC,CASSRGQGGGYGYTF
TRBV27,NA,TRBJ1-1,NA,TGTGCCAGCAGTTTATGGCGCGGAAATGAAGCTTTCTTT,CASSLWRGNEAFF
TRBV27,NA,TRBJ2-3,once,TGTGCCAGCAGTTTATTCCCGGGACTTTACACAGATACGCAGTATTTT,CASSLFPGLYTDTQYF
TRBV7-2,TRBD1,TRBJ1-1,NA,TGTGCCAGCAGTTGGGACAGGCGCGGGACTGAAGCTTTCTTT,CASSWDRRGTEAFF
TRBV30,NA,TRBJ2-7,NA,TGTGCCTGGAGTGTAAATAACGCGGGGGAGCAGTACTTC,CAWSVNNAGEQYF
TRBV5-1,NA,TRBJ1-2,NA,TGCGCCAGCAGCTTGGCCGGGGTGTACTATGGCTACACCTTC,CASSLAGVYYGYTF
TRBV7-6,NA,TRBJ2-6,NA,TGTGCCAGCAGCTTAGGCCCAGGAGGGCTGACTTTC,CASSLGPGGLTF
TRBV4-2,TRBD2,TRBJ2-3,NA,TGTGCCAGCAGCCAATTAGGACTAGCGGGGGACCTTAACACAGATACGCAGTATTTT,CASSQLGLAGDLNTDTQYF
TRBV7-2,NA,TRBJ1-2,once,TGTGCCAGCAGCTCCCGGGAATCCTATGGCTACACCTTC,CASSSRESYGYTF
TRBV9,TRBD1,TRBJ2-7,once,TGTGCCAGCAGCGTAGCTAGAGATGGGGGGACAGGGGACTACGAGCAGTACTTC,CASSVARDGGTGDYEQYF
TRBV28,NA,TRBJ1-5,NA,TGTGCCAGCAGTTACTCAGGGAAGGGCAATCAGCCCCAGCATTTT,CASSYSGKGNQPQHF
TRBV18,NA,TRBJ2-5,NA,TGTGCCAGCTCACAAGAGCAAGAGACCCAGTACTTC,CASSQEQETQYF
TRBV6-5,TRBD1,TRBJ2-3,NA,TGTGCCAGCAGCACTACCACCTCTCCGACGACAGGGTTGTATTTT,CASSTTTSPTTGLYF
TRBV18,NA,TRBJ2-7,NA,TGTGCCAGCTCACCCGCAGGGATCGAGCAGTACTTC,CASSPAGIEQYF
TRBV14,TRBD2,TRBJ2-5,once,TGTGCCAGCAGCCCGACGCTAGCGGGGGAACAAGAGACCCAGTACTTC,CASSPTLAGEQETQYF
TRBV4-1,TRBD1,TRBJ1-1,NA,TGCGCCAGCAGCCCACAACAGGGGGCGCGAACTGAAGCTTTCTTT,CASSPQQGARTEAFF
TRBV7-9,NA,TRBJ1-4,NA,TGTGCCAGCAGCCTCGGGTCAGGAGGCCTTGCAACTAATGAAAAACTGTTTTTT,CASSLGSGGLATNEKLFF
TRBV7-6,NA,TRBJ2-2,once,TGTGCCAGCAGCTTTCCTCAGGGTTACGGGGAGCTGTTTTTT,CASSFPQGYGELFF
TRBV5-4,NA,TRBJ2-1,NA,TGTGCCAGCAGCTTTAATCGGTTCCCGATCCAGGATGAGCAGTTCTTC,CASSFNRFPIQDEQFF
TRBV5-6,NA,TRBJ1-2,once,TGTGCCAGCAGCTTGGCATCAACAGGCTACGGCTACACCTTC,CASSLASTGYGYTF
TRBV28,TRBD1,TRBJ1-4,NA,TGTGCCAGCAGTTTTGGGGGGACAGAAGGAAATGAAAAACTGTTTTTT,CASSFGGTEGNEKLFF
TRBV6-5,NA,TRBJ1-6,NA,TGTGCCAGCAGTTACTCGAGTGCGGAGGGATCACCCCTCCACTTT,CASSYSSAEGSPLHF
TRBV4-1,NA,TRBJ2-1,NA,TGCGCCAGCAGCCAGGACAGACCGAACAATGAGCAGTTCTTC,CASSQDRPNNEQFF
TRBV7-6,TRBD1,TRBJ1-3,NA,TGTGCCAGCAGCGGGGACAGCGGCCACTCTGGAAACACCATATATTTT,CASSGDSGHSGNTIYF
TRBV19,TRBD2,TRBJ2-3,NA,TGTGCCAGTGCTCGACTAGCGGGGGGGCCGGGTAAAGATACGCAGTATTTT,CASARLAGGPGKDTQYF
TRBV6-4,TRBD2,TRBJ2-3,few,TGTGCCAGCAGTGACTCGGCTAGCGGGAGTACAGATACGCAGTATTTT,CASSDSASGSTDTQYF
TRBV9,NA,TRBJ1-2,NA,TGTGCCAGCAGCGCCCGGGCCGCCAGGGGAGTTTATGGCTACACCTTC,CASSARAARGVYGYTF
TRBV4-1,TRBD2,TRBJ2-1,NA,TGCGCCAGCAGCCGCATCCTAGCGGGCTCCTACAATGAGCAGTTCTTC,CASSRILAGSYNEQFF
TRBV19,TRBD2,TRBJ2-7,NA,TGTGCCAGTAGTATGGGTCCGCGGGGGTACGAGCAGTACTTC,CASSMGPRGYEQYF
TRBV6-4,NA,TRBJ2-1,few,TGTGCCAGCAGTGACCACTCCGGGGGAGGTCAGGAGCAGTTCTTC,CASSDHSGGGQEQFF
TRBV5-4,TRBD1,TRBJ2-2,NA,TGTGCCAGCAGCCCGGCGGGGACAGGGGCGATCAACACCGGGGAGCTGTTTTTT,CASSPAGTGAINTGELFF
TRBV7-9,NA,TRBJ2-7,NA,TGTGCCAGCAGCTCTATCGCAGGGGACGAGCAGTACTTC,CASSSIAGDEQYF
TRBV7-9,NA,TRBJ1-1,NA,TGTGCCAGCACCCCGTGGCGGATGAACACTGAAGCTTTCTTT,CASTPWRMNTEAFF
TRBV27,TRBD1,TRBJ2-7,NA,TGTGCCAGCAGATTAGGACAGGGGGGCTCCTACGAGCAGTACTTC,CASRLGQGGSYEQYF
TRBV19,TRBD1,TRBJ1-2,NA,TGTGCCAGTAAATTCGGGACAGGGTATGATAACTATGGCTACACCTTC,CASKFGTGYDNYGYTF
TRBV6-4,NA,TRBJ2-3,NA,TGTGCCAGCAGTGACTCGTGGGGGGCAGATACGCAGTATTTT,CASSDSWGADTQYF
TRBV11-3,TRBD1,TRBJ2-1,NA,TGTGCCAGCAGCTCCGGGACAGAATACAATGAGCAGTTCTTC,CASSSGTEYNEQFF
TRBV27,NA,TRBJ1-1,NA,TGTGCCAGCAGCCCCTATGTGGTCAGGGGATTAGAAACTGAAGCTTTCTTT,CASSPYVVRGLETEAFF
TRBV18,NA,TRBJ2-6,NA,TGTGCCAGCTCACCACAAGGACTAGGGGCCAACGTCCTGACTTTC,CASSPQGLGANVLTF
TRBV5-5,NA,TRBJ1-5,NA,TGTGCCAGCAGTTCCGTAGGGGGAATTGGCAATCAGCCCCAGCATTTT,CASSSVGGIGNQPQHF
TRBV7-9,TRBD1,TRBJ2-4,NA,TGTGCCAGCAGCACCAGACAGGGGCCCCCAGCCAAAAACATTCAGTACTTC,CASSTRQGPPAKNIQYF
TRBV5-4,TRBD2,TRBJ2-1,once,TGTGCCAGCAGCTCGCGGACTAGCGGGAGTGATGAGCAGTTCTTC,CASSSRTSGSDEQFF